Listed below are T cell receptor beta chains from one sample, sequenced in a study of T cell changes during pregnancy in multiple sclerosis. The table came from immunoSEQ multiplex PCR; TCRdb's copy has only in-frame clones and leaves some out. The sample shows approximately 50,000 clones, around 91% of them seen only once. The sample in question was peripheral blood, obtained in the third trimester of pregnancy. The receptor set was obtained from a female donor in good health, enrolled as a control in a pregnancy study. Both conserved end residues are part of each CDR3. The order of the fields is J gene, D gene, V gene, clone size, CDR3 DNA, CDR3 protein. D genes are given only for firm matches. For some rows the clone size is stated as once, few or many, or as a class when expanded; others skip it.

J: TRBJ1-1
D: TRBD1
V: TRBV7-9
size: .
DNA: TGTGCCAGCACTGCGGGACAGAACGAAGCTTTCTTT
CDR3: CASTAGQNEAFF

J: TRBJ2-5
D: .
V: TRBV30
size: .
DNA: TGTGCCTGGAGTGTAAGAGGTGGAAACCAAGAGACCCAGTACTTC
CDR3: CAWSVRGGNQETQYF

J: TRBJ2-6
D: .
V: TRBV14
size: .
DNA: TGTGCCAGCAGCCAATACTCTGGGGCCAACGTCCTGACTTTC
CDR3: CASSQYSGANVLTF

J: TRBJ2-1
D: .
V: TRBV19
size: .
DNA: TGTGCCAGTAGTATAGTGCGGGGAGCCTACAATGAGCAGTTCTTC
CDR3: CASSIVRGAYNEQFF

J: TRBJ1-2
D: .
V: TRBV27
size: .
DNA: TGTGCCAGCAGTTTAAGTCAGGGTATGATTATAACGGAGGGCTACACCTTC
CDR3: CASSLSQGMIITEGYTF

J: TRBJ2-3
D: TRBD1
V: TRBV13
size: .
DNA: TGTGCCAGCAGCCATCCGGGACAGGGGGCGGATACGCAGTATTTT
CDR3: CASSHPGQGADTQYF

J: TRBJ2-3
D: .
V: TRBV9
size: .
DNA: TGTGCCAGCACCAATAAGGGGCAGGCTCTCCCCATGGATACGCAGTATTTT
CDR3: CASTNKGQALPMDTQYF

J: TRBJ2-7
D: .
V: TRBV5-1
size: .
DNA: TGCGCCAGCAGTGTTTGGCAGGATAACCCCTACGAGCAGTACTTC
CDR3: CASSVWQDNPYEQYF

J: TRBJ2-7
D: .
V: TRBV5-1
size: once
DNA: TGCGCCAGCAGAAGAGCCCCCGAGGCCTACGAGCAGTACTTC
CDR3: CASRRAPEAYEQYF

J: TRBJ2-1
D: TRBD2
V: TRBV11-1
size: .
DNA: TGTGCCAGCAGCTCGACAACTAGCGGGTTATACAATGAGCAGTTCTTC
CDR3: CASSSTTSGLYNEQFF

J: TRBJ2-7
D: TRBD1
V: TRBV5-4
size: .
DNA: TGTGCCAGCAGCTTGGGGACAGGGGGATCGAGCTACGAGCAGTACTTC
CDR3: CASSLGTGGSSYEQYF

J: TRBJ1-6
D: .
V: TRBV7-2
size: .
DNA: TGTGCCAGCAGCTTAGGGAGGGCCTATAATTCACCCCTCCACTTT
CDR3: CASSLGRAYNSPLHF

J: TRBJ2-3
D: .
V: TRBV27
size: once
DNA: TGTGCCAGCAGTTCGGGGATGAATACGCAGTATTTT
CDR3: CASSSGMNTQYF

J: TRBJ2-1
D: .
V: TRBV11-2
size: few
DNA: TGTGCCAGCAGCTTAGGCAGGGTCAATGAGCAGTTCTTC
CDR3: CASSLGRVNEQFF

J: TRBJ1-1
D: .
V: TRBV10-1
size: .
DNA: TGCGCCGGGGGCTGGAAAGGTACTGAAGCTTTCTTT
CDR3: CAGGWKGTEAFF

J: TRBJ1-2
D: .
V: TRBV9
size: once
DNA: TGTGCCAGCAGCGTAGAGGTGGACGGGACAAGGTACGGCTACACCTTC
CDR3: CASSVEVDGTRYGYTF

J: TRBJ1-3
D: .
V: TRBV25-1
size: .
DNA: TGTGCCAGCAGTGAACAGGTTGGAAACACCATATATTTT
CDR3: CASSEQVGNTIYF

J: TRBJ2-3
D: TRBD2
V: TRBV6-5
size: .
DNA: TGTGCCAGCAGTTACTCGACTAGCGGGGGGACAGATACGCAGTATTTT
CDR3: CASSYSTSGGTDTQYF

J: TRBJ2-7
D: .
V: TRBV11-2
size: once
DNA: TGTGCCAGCAGCCGAGAGGTGGGTTACGAGCAGTACTTC
CDR3: CASSREVGYEQYF

J: TRBJ2-2
D: TRBD1
V: TRBV30
size: .
DNA: TGTGCCTGGAGGGAGCAGGACAGGGGCCACACCGGGGAGCTGTTTTTT
CDR3: CAWREQDRGHTGELFF

J: TRBJ2-5
D: TRBD2
V: TRBV7-9
size: .
DNA: TGTGCCAGCAGCTTAGGAGGGACTAGCGGGGGGGCCGTCGAGACCCAGTACTTC
CDR3: CASSLGGTSGGAVETQYF

J: TRBJ2-7
D: TRBD1
V: TRBV30
size: .
DNA: TGTGCCTGGAAACAGGGGACCTACGAGCAGTACTTC
CDR3: CAWKQGTYEQYF

J: TRBJ1-4
D: .
V: TRBV30
size: .
DNA: TGTGCCTGGGGGGGCAGGGAGACTGAAAAACTGTTTTTT
CDR3: CAWGGRETEKLFF

J: TRBJ2-5
D: .
V: TRBV20-1
size: once
DNA: TGCAGTGCTTACAGGGGGGGGACCCAGTACTTC
CDR3: CSAYRGGTQYF

J: TRBJ2-7
D: .
V: TRBV27
size: .
DNA: TGTGCCAGCAGTTTATCTCCCGCTAGCTCCTACGAGCAGTACTTC
CDR3: CASSLSPASSYEQYF

J: TRBJ1-4
D: .
V: TRBV19
size: .
DNA: TGTGCCAGTAGTATTGCCGGGATCCCCGAAAAACTGTTTTTT
CDR3: CASSIAGIPEKLFF

J: TRBJ2-3
D: .
V: TRBV5-1
size: .
DNA: TGCGCCAGCAGCTTTCTTATGGCCCGCGGGAGCACAGATACGCAGTATTTT
CDR3: CASSFLMARGSTDTQYF

J: TRBJ2-7
D: .
V: TRBV27
size: .
DNA: TGTGCCAGCAGTTCCCCTCGTGGAGTCGCAAGTGCCTACGAGCAGTACTTC
CDR3: CASSSPRGVASAYEQYF

J: TRBJ2-5
D: TRBD2
V: TRBV18
size: once
DNA: TGTGCCAGCTCACCAAAATTAGCGGGGTTGGGGGAGACCCAGTACTTC
CDR3: CASSPKLAGLGETQYF

J: TRBJ2-1
D: .
V: TRBV5-1
size: .
DNA: TGCGCCAGCAGCTTGCGCCCCCTAATGGCGGACAATGAGCAGTTCTTC
CDR3: CASSLRPLMADNEQFF

J: TRBJ1-5
D: TRBD1
V: TRBV6-5
size: .
DNA: TGTGCCAGCAGAGGACAGGGGGCCAGTCAGCCCCAGCATTTT
CDR3: CASRGQGASQPQHF

J: TRBJ2-5
D: .
V: TRBV11-3
size: .
DNA: TGTGCCAGCAGCACCCGACAGGTGGGGAAACAAGAGACCCAGTACTTC
CDR3: CASSTRQVGKQETQYF

J: TRBJ1-1
D: .
V: TRBV20-1
size: few
DNA: TGCAGTGCTAGAGGGGGGGCTGAAGCTTTCTTT
CDR3: CSARGGAEAFF

J: TRBJ1-5
D: TRBD1
V: TRBV6-6
size: .
DNA: TGTGCCAGCAGTTACGAGGGGGCGAGTCAGCCCCAGCATTTT
CDR3: CASSYEGASQPQHF